Listed below are T cell receptor beta chains from one sample, sequenced in a study of T cells in Graves' hyperthyroidism and ophthalmopathy. From the multiplex PCR reads, TCRdb called clonotypes with MiXCR, one entry per CDR3 protein. Found here are 250,000 to 300,000 distinct CDR3 sequences, nearly 15% of them singletons; the top ten hold around 30%. Sequencing was performed on blood. Receptors originate from a woman between 45 and 65 years old with Graves' hyperthyroidism that later progressed to Graves' ophthalmopathy. Both conserved end residues are trimmed from each CDR3. A row's size may be missing; if present it is once, few, many or a size class.

clone_size v_call cdr3_aa
- TRBV29-1 SVEDPIGAGGYTGELF
few TRBV4-3 ASSQEGTPRDYGYT
- TRBV29-1 SVDDPGPNIQY
many TRBV18 ASSQEDGLSTDTQY
many TRBV2 ASRRSPTDDEQY
many TRBV28 ASSSNEQY
few TRBV7-2 ASSLTASGSPGELF
many TRBV2 ASSEVSGDTQY
many TRBV30 AWWMPGPPGSGEQF
- TRBV5-1 ASSLAGTSRTQETQY
many TRBV28 ASSWRYEQY
many TRBV28 ASSLLEGEQY
- TRBV28 ASSLSQGIYDEQY
few TRBV6-1 ASWTGAFSGANVLT
many TRBV28 ATWGTGGGYEQY
many TRBV28 ASSDFYEQY
few TRBV27 ASSLGPGGLNGYT
many TRBV4-1 ASSQEVGDRGRGVEKLF
- TRBV10-2 ASSESEEIRREAF
many TRBV5-5 ASSWPGTENTEAF
many TRBV11-2 ASSCCASYEQY
many TRBV2 ASLSGTLTGELF
many TRBV19 ASSMWGKRNNEQF
many TRBV7-2 ASSNRTGHRNQPQH
- TRBV29-1 SVGEGGNYGYT
many TRBV12-3/TRBV12-4 ASRYYSGSTDTQY
many TRBV10-3 AISDSRETQY
many TRBV6-1 ASVTPGLNTEAF
- TRBV9 ASSVAYGTGYEQY
many TRBV6-1 ASSEVGGKTTEAF
many TRBV28 AVNLKWGKAGELF
- TRBV7-3 ASSLTGDRTDTQY
few TRBV28 ASSLRDQLAGKLF
many TRBV29-1 SVGSGYWETQY
- TRBV6-1 ASSPLTSGSYEQY
many TRBV7-9 ASSLYESSYEQY
many TRBV28 ASSDRGTGELF
many TRBV20-1 SARDELWGIGTEAF
many TRBV20-1 SAILRTGDGYT
many TRBV9 ASSVGGGSYNEQF
- TRBV11-2 ASSSVGLAGLYEQY
many TRBV18 ASSKSGQNEQF
- TRBV19 ASSISFGRLNEKLF
few TRBV9 ASSAGENEQY